Sequencing of this TCR beta chain was carried out in a study of cytomegalovirus exposure and HLA in healthy donors. The wider study: Per a later analysis, the roughly 700 first-cohort and approximately 120 validation repertoires shared one platform. Study conclusions and caveats: The classifier was said to identify cytomegalovirus status with high specificity and sensitivity. Most TCRs appeared rarely, but some public TCRs recurred in many donors. Researchers catalogued 160 or so TCR beta chains as cytomegalovirus-associated.

A note on this clone: Its target is not known.

Germline-derived CDR1 and CDR2 are MDHEN and SYDVKM. Trimming left V 3 bases short and J 3 bases short, with 15 bases between. CDR3 size: 15 residues. The table came from immunoSEQ multiplex PCR; TCRdb's copy has only in-frame clones and leaves some out. The data contain some 180,000 clones, 86% of them singletons. Material for sequencing was PBMCs. This clonotype originated in a man under 40 in good health and CMV-seropositive. The V and J genes are TRBV28 and TRBJ2-7; D is unclear. The DNA of the CDR3 is TGTGCCAGCAGTTTTAATATCGGACCGTACTACGAGCAGTACTTC. Translation: CASSFNIGPYYEQYF.